This entry lists 7 T cell receptor beta chains sequenced from one sample in a study of CD8+ T cells in alopecia areata. cDNA prepared by RNA extraction and subsequent reverse transcription served as the template for sequencing. TCRdb's copy holds only in-frame clones and misses some; the assay was immunoSEQ multiplex PCR. Of about 180,000 clones listed, 50% to 70% were seen once; the top ten hold more than 1.5%. Specimen: CD4+ T cells sorted from blood, collected at week 0. The receptors were gathered from a human donor with alopecia areata.

This clone came up a few times. This rearrangement joins TRBV7-8 to TRBJ2-1; tentative D call: TRBD1 (5 bases). Germline-derived CDR1 and CDR2 are SGHVS and FQNEAQ. V was cut by 5 bases and J by 6 bases, with 17 bases left in between. The CDR3 is made up of 15 amino acids. CDR3 sequence (DNA): TGTGCCAGCAGCCTTTTATCGACAGCCATCAATGAGCAGTTCTTC. Its protein product is CASSLLSTAINEQFF.

The chain couples TRBV4-3 to TRBJ2-4; a possible D gene is TRBD1 (5 bases). Germline CDR1 reads LGHNA; CDR2 reads YSLEER. The CDR3 runs 13 residues. V was clipped by 0 bases and J by 6 bases, with 6 bases between them. The CDR3 region has the DNA TGCGCCAGCAGCCAAGATCAGGGAAACATTCAGTACTTC. Amino acid sequence: CASSQDQGNIQYF.

This clone was seen a few times. The chain employs TRBV7-2 and TRBJ2-3; D may match TRBD1 or TRBD2 (5 bases each). With 5 bases removed from V and 3 bases from J, the gap between germline ends came to 21 bases. The CDR3 length is 17 residues. Germline values: CDR1 SGHTA, CDR2 FQGNSA. CDR3 sequence reads: CASSPFSRRGKTDTQYF. The CDR3 DNA sequence: TGTGCCAGCAGCCCATTCTCCCGCCGGGGCAAAACAGATACGCAGTATTTT.

The chain uses TRBV30 and TRBJ2-7; no clear D. V was shortened by 0 bases and J by 2 bases, with 8 bases between the two germline ends. The CDR3 length is 13 residues. Germline V gene sequence: CDR1 GTSNPN, CDR2 SVGIG (reference sequence). The CDR3 protein is CAWSVRGTYEQYF. The CDR3 DNA sequence: TGTGCCTGGAGTGTACGCGGCACCTACGAGCAGTACTTC.

The chain recombines TRBV25-1 with TRBJ2-7; possibly TRBD1 or TRBD2 for D (6 bases each). Germline CDR1 MGHDK, CDR2 SYGVNS. The CDR3 loop spans 15 amino acids. The V end was cut by 3 bases, the J end by 6 bases, with 18 bases between. The CDR3 sequence is CASSELEGGVGEQYF. The CDR3 DNA reads as TGTGCCAGCAGTGAGTTAGAGGGGGGCGTGGGCGAGCAGTACTTC.

The chain links TRBV7-2 to TRBJ2-5, with 7 bases matching TRBD2. CDR3 length: 15 amino acids. The V segment lost 4 bases and the J segment 4 bases; nucleotides outside the gene matches: 9. CDR1 and CDR2 (germline): SGHTA, FQGNSA. The chain's CDR3 is CASSSRGGGVETQYF. CDR3 sequence (DNA): TGTGCCAGCAGCTCACGAGGCGGGGGTGTAGAGACCCAGTACTTC.

This clone was counted once. V usage is TRBV4-1 and J usage is TRBJ2-1, with 8 positions matching TRBD1. This CDR3 comprises 16 residues. Germline V gene sequence: CDR1 MGHRA, CDR2 YSYEKL. V lost 1 base, J lost 4 bases, and 6 bases stayed unmatched. The CDR3 sequence: CASSQGGTGRYNEQFF. In DNA, the CDR3 is TGCGCCAGCAGCCAAGGTGGGACAGGCAGGTACAATGAGCAGTTCTTC.